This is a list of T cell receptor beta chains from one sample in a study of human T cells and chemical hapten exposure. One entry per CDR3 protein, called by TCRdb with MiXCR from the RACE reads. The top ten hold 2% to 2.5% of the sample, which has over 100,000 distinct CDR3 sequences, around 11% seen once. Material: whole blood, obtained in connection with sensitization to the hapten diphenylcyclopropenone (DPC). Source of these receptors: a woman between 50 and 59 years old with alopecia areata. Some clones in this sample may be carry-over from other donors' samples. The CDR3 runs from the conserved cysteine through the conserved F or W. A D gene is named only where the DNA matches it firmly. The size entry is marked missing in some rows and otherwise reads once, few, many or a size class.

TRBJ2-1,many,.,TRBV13,CASSLAREVNEQFF,TGTGCCAGCAGCTTAGCGCGAGAGGTCAATGAGCAGTTCTTC
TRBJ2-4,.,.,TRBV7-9,CASSLSGASQYF,TGTGCCAGCAGCTTAAGTGGGGCAAGTCAGTACTTC
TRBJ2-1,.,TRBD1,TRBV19,CASSWDRANEQFF,TGTGCCAGTAGCTGGGACAGGGCTAATGAGCAGTTCTTC
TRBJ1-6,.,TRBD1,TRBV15,CASNRGTNSPLHF,TGTGCCTCTAACAGGGGAACTAATTCACCCCTCCACTTT
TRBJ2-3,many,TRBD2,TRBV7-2,CASRASGGAWDTQYF,TGTGCCAGCAGAGCTAGCGGGGGGGCGTGGGATACGCAGTATTTT
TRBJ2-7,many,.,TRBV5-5,CASSLEQASSYEQYF,TGTGCCAGCAGCTTGGAACAGGCGAGCTCCTACGAGCAGTACTTC
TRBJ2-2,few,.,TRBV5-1,CASSTGGGPNTGELFF,TGCGCCAGCAGCACAGGGGGGGGCCCGAACACCGGGGAGCTGTTTTTT
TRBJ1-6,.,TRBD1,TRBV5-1,CASSWGQISYNSPLHF,TGCGCCAGCAGCTGGGGACAGATCTCCTATAATTCACCCCTCCACTTT
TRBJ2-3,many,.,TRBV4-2,CASSQDGSTDTQYF,TGTGCCAGCAGCCAAGATGGAAGCACAGATACGCAGTATTTT
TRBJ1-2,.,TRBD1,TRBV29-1,CSVERDSDYYGYTF,TGCAGCGTTGAACGGGACAGCGATTACTATGGCTACACCTTC
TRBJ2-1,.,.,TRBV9,CASSVVGYNEQFF,TGTGCCAGCAGCGTGGTGGGCTACAATGAGCAGTTCTTC
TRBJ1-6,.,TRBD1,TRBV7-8,CASSPGQGNSPLHF,TGTGCCAGCAGTCCCGGACAGGGTAATTCACCCCTCCACTTT
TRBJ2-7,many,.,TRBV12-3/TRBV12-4,CASSLDYEQYF,TGTGCCAGCAGTCTCGACTACGAGCAGTACTTC
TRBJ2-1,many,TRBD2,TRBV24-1,CATSDFPGTSNNEQFF,TGTGCCACCAGTGATTTCCCGGGGACTAGCAACAATGAGCAGTTCTTC
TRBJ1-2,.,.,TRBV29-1,CSVARANGYTF,TGCAGCGTTGCCAGGGCTAATGGCTACACCTTC
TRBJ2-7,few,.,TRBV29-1,CSVVLPSLREQYF,TGCAGCGTTGTCCTCCCTTCTCTACGGGAGCAGTACTTC
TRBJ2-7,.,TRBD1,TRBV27,CASTSAGQGGYEQYF,TGTGCCAGCACCTCTGCCGGACAGGGGGGCTACGAGCAGTACTTC
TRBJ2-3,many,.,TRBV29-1,CSAGRSGDTQYF,TGCAGCGCTGGACGATCAGGAGATACGCAGTATTTT
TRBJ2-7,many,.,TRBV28,CASSRGSGTPMEQYF,TGTGCCAGCAGCCGAGGTTCCGGGACACCGATGGAGCAGTACTTC
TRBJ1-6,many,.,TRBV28,CASSLSVGLGVSPLHF,TGTGCCAGCAGTTTATCCGTCGGACTGGGGGTTTCACCCCTCCACTTT
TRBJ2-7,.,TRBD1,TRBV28,CASSRDRREQYF,TGTGCCAGCAGTCGGGACAGGCGCGAGCAGTACTTC
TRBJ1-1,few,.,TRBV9,CASSTTGRTNTEAFF,TGTGCCAGCAGCACTACCGGGAGAACGAACACTGAAGCTTTCTTT
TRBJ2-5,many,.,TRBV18,CASSHEETQYF,TGTGCCAGCTCACACGAAGAGACCCAGTACTTC
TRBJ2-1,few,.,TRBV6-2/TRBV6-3,CASSPDRPSYNEQFF,TGTGCCAGCAGCCCCGACAGGCCCTCCTACAATGAGCAGTTCTTC
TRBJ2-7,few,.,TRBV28,CASSLPRADYEQYF,TGTGCCAGCAGTTTACCCCGGGCAGACTACGAGCAGTACTTC
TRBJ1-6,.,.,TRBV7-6,CASSLAQDNSPLHF,TGTGCCAGCAGCTTAGCGCAGGATAATTCACCCCTCCACTTT
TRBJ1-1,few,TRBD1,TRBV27,CASRSQGTEAFF,TGTGCCAGCAGGTCACAGGGGACTGAAGCTTTCTTT
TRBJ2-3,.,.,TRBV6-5,CASSYSERGADTQYF,TGTGCCAGCAGTTACTCGGAAAGGGGGGCAGATACGCAGTATTTT
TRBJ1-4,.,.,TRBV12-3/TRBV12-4,CASRSRGTNEKLFF,TGTGCCAGCAGATCCCGGGGGACCAATGAAAAACTGTTTTTT
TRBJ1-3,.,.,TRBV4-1,CASSQGAGPLGNTIYF,TGCGCCAGCAGCCAAGGGGCAGGTCCGCTTGGAAACACCATATATTTT
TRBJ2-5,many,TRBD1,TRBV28,CASNRGTETQYF,TGTGCCAGCAACAGGGGAACCGAGACCCAGTACTTC
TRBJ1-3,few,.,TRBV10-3,CAISVGGTGNTIYF,TGTGCCATCAGTGTCGGGGGGACTGGAAACACCATATATTTT
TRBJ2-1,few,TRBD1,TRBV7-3,CASSSQTGSYNEQFF,TGTGCCAGCAGCTCGCAGACAGGGTCCTACAATGAGCAGTTCTTC
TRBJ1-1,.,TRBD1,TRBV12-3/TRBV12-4,CASSLAGGTTEAFF,TGTGCCAGCAGTTTGGCAGGGGGGACGACTGAAGCTTTCTTT
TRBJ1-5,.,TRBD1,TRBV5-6,CASSKRDRGGQPQHF,TGTGCCAGCAGCAAACGCGACAGGGGCGGTCAGCCCCAGCATTTT
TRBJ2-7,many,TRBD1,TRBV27,CASSPRDRGTYEQYF,TGTGCCAGCAGTCCCCGGGACAGGGGCACCTACGAGCAGTACTTC
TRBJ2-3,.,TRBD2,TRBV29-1,CSVMGLAGRTDTQYF,TGCAGCGTGATGGGACTAGCGGGCCGCACAGATACGCAGTATTTT
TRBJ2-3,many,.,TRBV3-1,CASSLIGWGPDTQYF,TGTGCCAGCAGCCTCATTGGTTGGGGGCCAGATACGCAGTATTTT
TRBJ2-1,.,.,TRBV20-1,CSAPTPGVAYNEQFF,TGCAGTGCCCCTACACCGGGTGTCGCCTACAATGAGCAGTTCTTC
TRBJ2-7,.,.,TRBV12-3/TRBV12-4,CASSLTRALYEQYF,TGTGCCAGCAGTTTAACCCGCGCTCTCTACGAGCAGTACTTC
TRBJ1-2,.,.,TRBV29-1,CSVEAGGYGYTF,TGCAGCGTTGAAGCTGGGGGCTATGGCTACACCTTC
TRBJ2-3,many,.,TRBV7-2,CASSSPSTDTQYF,TGTGCCAGCAGCTCCCCGAGCACAGATACGCAGTATTTT
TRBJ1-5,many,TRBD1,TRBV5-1,CASSGGTGNQPQHF,TGCGCCAGCAGCGGGGGGACAGGCAATCAGCCCCAGCATTTT
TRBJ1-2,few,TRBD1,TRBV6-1,CASSEGQGYDYGYTF,TGTGCCAGCAGTGAAGGACAGGGATACGACTATGGCTACACCTTC
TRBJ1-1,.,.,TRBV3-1,CASTRAQDAEAFF,TGTGCCAGCACCCGGGCCCAGGACGCTGAAGCTTTCTTT
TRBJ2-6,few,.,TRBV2,CASSATLTGANVLTF,TGTGCCAGCAGCGCCACATTAACAGGGGCCAACGTCCTGACTTTC
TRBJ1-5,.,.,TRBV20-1,CSAPPLIGGNQPQHF,TGCAGTGCTCCTCCCCTGATTGGGGGCAATCAGCCCCAGCATTTT
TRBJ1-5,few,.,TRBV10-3,CAISESGAADQPQHF,TGTGCCATCAGTGAGTCGGGGGCCGCTGATCAGCCCCAGCATTTT